Below, 5 T cell receptor beta chains from the same sample are listed, as sequenced in a study of CD8 T cells in Susac syndrome. RNA in amounts of roughly 0.5 to 1 ug was reverse transcribed with random hexamers. TCRdb ran MiXCR on the immunoSEQ multiplex PCR reads and lists one entry per CDR3 protein. Of about 300,000 distinct CDR3 sequences in the sample, about 91% are singletons; the top ten hold about 0.17%. Sequenced: CD8+ T cells from PBMCs. The origin of the receptors is a human donor with multiple sclerosis.

This sequence joins TRBV15 and TRBJ2-1; 7 bases align to TRBD1. In germline, CDR1 is LNHNV, CDR2 YYDKDF (reference sequence). The CDR3 is 16 residues long. V shed 1 base, J shed 0 bases, and the junction held 3 bases outside the gene matches. CDR3 sequence reads: CATSRGQGSSYNEQFF. The DNA for the CDR3 is TGTGCCACCAGCAGAGGACAGGGTAGCTCCTACAATGAGCAGTTCTTC.

The chain uses TRBV6-4 and TRBJ2-6; D call uncertain. Germline CDR1 and CDR2: MRHNA and SNTAGT. The CDR3 contains 15 residues. Trimming stripped 2 bases from V and 1 base from J, with 6 bases between. The CDR3 nucleotides read TGTGCCAGCAGTGACCGGAAATCTGGGGCCAACGTCCTGACTTTC. Protein sequence: CASSDRKSGANVLTF.

V usage is TRBV19 and J usage is TRBJ2-7, with 12 bases identical to TRBD2. The length of the CDR3 is 14 residues. Germline V CDR1 and CDR2: LNHDA, SQIVND (reference sequence). V was clipped by 6 bases and J by 6 bases; unmatched bases: 6. In DNA form, the CDR3 reads TGTGCCAGTAGCCCAGGACTAGCGGGAATCGAGCAGTACTTC. Its protein product is CASSPGLAGIEQYF.

This chain joins TRBV30 and TRBJ2-3; no firm D call. Trimming stripped 0 bases from V and 3 bases from J, with 4 bases between. Germline loops: CDR1 GTSNPN, CDR2 SVGIG (reference sequence). This CDR3 has 12 amino acids. CDR3: CAWSVLTDTQYF. The CDR3 DNA reads as TGTGCCTGGAGTGTTTTGACAGATACGCAGTATTTT.

V and J are TRBV30 and TRBJ1-1; D might be TRBD1 (5 bases). Trimming shortened V by 8 bases and J by 1 base, and 14 bases separated the two germline ends. The CDR3 totals 13 residues. Germline V gives CDR1 GTSNPN, CDR2 SVGIG (reference sequence). The CDR3 nucleotides are TGTGCCATCATACAGGTCTCGAACACTGAAGCTTTCTTT. This gives the protein CAIIQVSNTEAFF.